The text below deals with one T cell receptor beta chain. In the original workflow: Reference gene primer amplification gave estimated nucleated cell counts. Sequencing used immunoSEQ multiplex PCR; TCRdb keeps in-frame clones, though not all of them. D and trimming come from the DNA, and the V and J calls and clone size come from that table. Seen here are fewer than 300,000 clones, roughly 84% observed once, and the top ten hold 3.1%. This record comes from a study of blood T cell repertoires in COVID-19. For the study at large: The analysed material was cDNA or gDNA that came from T cells, B-cell-depleted T cells, or PBMCs.

Germline V gives CDR1 MRHNA, CDR2 SNTAGT. This CDR3 has 16 amino acids. J was trimmed by 8 bases and V by 0 bases; bases with no gene match: 5. The sample was peripheral blood. V usage is TRBV6-4 and J usage is TRBJ2-1; TRBD1 agrees at 12 bases. The receptor was derived from a woman younger than 35 with acute or convalescent COVID-19. DNA of the CDR3: TGTGCCAGCAGTGACTCCCCGGGACAGGGGGCCGATGAGCAGTTCTTC. Its translation is CASSDSPGQGADEQFF.